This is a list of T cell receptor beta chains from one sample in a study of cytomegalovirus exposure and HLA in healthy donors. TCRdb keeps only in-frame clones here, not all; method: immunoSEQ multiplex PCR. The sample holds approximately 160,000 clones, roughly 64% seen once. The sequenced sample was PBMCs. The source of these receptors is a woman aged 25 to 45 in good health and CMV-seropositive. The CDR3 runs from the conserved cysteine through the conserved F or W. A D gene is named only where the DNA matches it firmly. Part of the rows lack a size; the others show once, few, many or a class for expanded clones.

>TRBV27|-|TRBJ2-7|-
CASSSTNPGAYEQYF
TGTGCCAGCAGCTCTACAAACCCCGGGGCCTACGAGCAGTACTTC
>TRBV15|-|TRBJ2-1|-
CATSRPRTDYNEQFF
TGTGCCACCAGCAGGCCGAGGACAGACTACAATGAGCAGTTCTTC
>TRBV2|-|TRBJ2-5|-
CASSIGEETQYF
TGTGCCAGCAGTATTGGTGAGGAGACCCAGTACTTC
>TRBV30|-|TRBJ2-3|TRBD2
CAWSNIGGTSGRYTQYF
TGTGCCTGGAGCAACATCGGAGGGACTAGCGGGAGGTATACGCAGTATTTT
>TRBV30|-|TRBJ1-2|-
CAWSANRGDYGYTF
TGTGCCTGGAGTGCTAACCGGGGGGATTATGGCTACACCTTC
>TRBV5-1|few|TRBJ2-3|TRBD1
CASSTPPGTAFRTDTQYF
TGCGCCAGCAGCACTCCTCCCGGGACAGCCTTCCGCACAGATACGCAGTATTTT
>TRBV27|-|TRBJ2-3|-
CASSSIRVDTQYF
TGTGCCAGCAGCTCTATCAGGGTAGATACGCAGTATTTT
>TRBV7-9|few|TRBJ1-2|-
CASSPGAFWGYTF
TGTGCCAGCAGCCCAGGGGCCTTCTGGGGCTACACCTTC
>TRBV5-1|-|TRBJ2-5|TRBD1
CASSLWQGAGETQYF
TGCGCCAGCAGCCTTTGGCAGGGGGCCGGGGAGACCCAGTACTTC
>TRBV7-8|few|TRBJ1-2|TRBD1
CASSLARRTGNYGYTF
TGTGCCAGCAGCTTAGCCCGGAGGACAGGGAACTATGGCTACACCTTC
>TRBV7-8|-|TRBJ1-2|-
CASSPQFWSGGYTF
TGTGCCAGCAGCCCACAGTTTTGGTCTGGCGGCTACACCTTC
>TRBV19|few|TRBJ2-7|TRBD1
CASSIVVKGAGEQYF
TGTGCCAGTAGTATCGTCGTAAAGGGGGCTGGCGAGCAGTACTTC
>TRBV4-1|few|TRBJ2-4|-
CASSQPGAKNIQYF
TGCGCCAGCAGCCAACCGGGTGCCAAAAACATTCAGTACTTC
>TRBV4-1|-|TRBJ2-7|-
CASTSEGAQYF
TGCGCCAGCACTTCAGAAGGGGCGCAGTACTTC
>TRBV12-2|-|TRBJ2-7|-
CASRFRVQYF
TGTGCAAGTCGCTTCCGTGTGCAGTACTTC
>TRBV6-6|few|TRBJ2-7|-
CASSYGANEQYF
TGTGCCAGCAGTTACGGGGCCAACGAGCAGTACTTC
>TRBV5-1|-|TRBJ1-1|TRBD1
CASSFQGATEAFF
TGCGCCAGCAGCTTTCAGGGGGCCACTGAAGCTTTCTTT
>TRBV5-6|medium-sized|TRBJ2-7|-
CASSTPTGSFTYEQYF
TGTGCCAGCAGCACCCCAACAGGGTCTTTTACCTACGAGCAGTACTTC
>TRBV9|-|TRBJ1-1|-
CASSVTGANTEAFF
TGTGCCAGCAGCGTCACGGGAGCGAACACTGAAGCTTTCTTT
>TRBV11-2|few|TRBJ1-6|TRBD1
CASSFDRGPDSPLHF
TGTGCCAGCAGCTTTGACAGGGGCCCTGATTCACCCCTCCACTTT
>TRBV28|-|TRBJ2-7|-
CASSRDSAYEQYF
TGTGCCAGCAGCCGGGACTCAGCCTACGAGCAGTACTTC